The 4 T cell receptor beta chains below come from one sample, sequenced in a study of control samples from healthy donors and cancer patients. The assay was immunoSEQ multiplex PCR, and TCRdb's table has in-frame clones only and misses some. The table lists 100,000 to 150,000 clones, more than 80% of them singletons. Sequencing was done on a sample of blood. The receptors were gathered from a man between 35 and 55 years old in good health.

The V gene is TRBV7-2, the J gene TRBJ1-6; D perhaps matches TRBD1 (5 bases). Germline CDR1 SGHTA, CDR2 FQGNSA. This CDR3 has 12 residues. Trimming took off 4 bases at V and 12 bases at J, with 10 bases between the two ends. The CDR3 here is CASSSSGGPLHF. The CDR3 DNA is TGTGCCAGCAGCTCCTCGGGGGGACCCCTCCACTTT.

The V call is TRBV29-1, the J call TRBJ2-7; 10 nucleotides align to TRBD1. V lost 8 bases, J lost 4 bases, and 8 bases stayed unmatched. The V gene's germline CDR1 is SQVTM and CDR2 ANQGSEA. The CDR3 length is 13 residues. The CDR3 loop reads CSYKTGGTYEQYF. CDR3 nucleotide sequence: TGCAGCTATAAGACAGGGGGCACTTACGAGCAGTACTTC.

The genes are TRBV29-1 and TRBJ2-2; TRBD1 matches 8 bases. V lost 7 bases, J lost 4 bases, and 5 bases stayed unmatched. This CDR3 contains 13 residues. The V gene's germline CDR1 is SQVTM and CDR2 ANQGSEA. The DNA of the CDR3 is TGCAGCGGTACTGACAGGGGCACCGGGGAGCTGTTTTTT. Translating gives CSGTDRGTGELFF.

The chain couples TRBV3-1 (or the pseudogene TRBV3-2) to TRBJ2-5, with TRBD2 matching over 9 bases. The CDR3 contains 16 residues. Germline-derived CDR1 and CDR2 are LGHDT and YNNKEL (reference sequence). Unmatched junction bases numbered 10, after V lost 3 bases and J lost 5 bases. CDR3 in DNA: TGTGCCAGCAGCCATTACTGGCTAGCGGGGAGGGAGACCCAGTACTTC. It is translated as CASSHYWLAGRETQYF.